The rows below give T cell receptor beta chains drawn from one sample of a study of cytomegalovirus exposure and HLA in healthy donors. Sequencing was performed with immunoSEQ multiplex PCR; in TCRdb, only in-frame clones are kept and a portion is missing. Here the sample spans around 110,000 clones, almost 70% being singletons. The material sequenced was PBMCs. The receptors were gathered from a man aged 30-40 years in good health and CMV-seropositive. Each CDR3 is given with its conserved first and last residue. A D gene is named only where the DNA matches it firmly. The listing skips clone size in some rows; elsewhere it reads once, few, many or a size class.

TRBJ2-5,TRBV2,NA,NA,TGTGCCAGCACGATGGCTCCGCAAGAGACCCAGTACTTC,CASTMAPQETQYF
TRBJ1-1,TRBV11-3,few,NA,TGTGCCAGCGCCCTGGGGGGAATGAACACTGAAGCTTTCTTT,CASALGGMNTEAFF
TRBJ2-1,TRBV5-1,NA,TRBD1,TGCGCCAGCAGCTTAGGACAGGGGACCGATGAGCAGTTCTTC,CASSLGQGTDEQFF
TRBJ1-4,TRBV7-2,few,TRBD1,TGTGCCAGCAGCTTAACCGGGACAGATATCGAAAAACTGTTTTTT,CASSLTGTDIEKLFF
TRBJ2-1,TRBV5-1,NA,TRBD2,TGCGCCAGCAGCCAATTTCAGGGAGGGAACAATGAGCAGTTCTTC,CASSQFQGGNNEQFF
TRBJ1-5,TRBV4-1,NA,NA,TGCGCCAGCAGCCGCAGGGATTTTGGCAATCAGCCCCAGCATTTT,CASSRRDFGNQPQHF
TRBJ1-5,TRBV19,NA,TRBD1,TGTGCCAGTAGTATTACAGGGGGCGCTGGCAATCAGCCCCAGCATTTT,CASSITGGAGNQPQHF
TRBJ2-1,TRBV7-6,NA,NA,TGTGCCAGCAGCACGGACAGTTACAATGAGCAGTTCTTC,CASSTDSYNEQFF
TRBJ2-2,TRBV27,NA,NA,TGTGCCAGCAGCCCGACTAGTTTCACCGGGGAGCTGTTTTTT,CASSPTSFTGELFF
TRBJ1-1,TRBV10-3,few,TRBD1,TGTGCCATACTCTCCGGGACAGAGACTGAAGCTTTCTTT,CAILSGTETEAFF
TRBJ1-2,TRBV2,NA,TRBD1,TGTGCCAGCAGTGACCTACAGGGGGCTTACTATGGCTACACCTTC,CASSDLQGAYYGYTF
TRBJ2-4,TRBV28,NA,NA,TGTGCCAGCAGTCCCCCGGACCGGGGAAACATTCAGTACTTC,CASSPPDRGNIQYF
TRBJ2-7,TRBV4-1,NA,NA,TGCGCCAGCAGCCAAGAAGCGGGCCCCTACGAGCAGTACTTC,CASSQEAGPYEQYF
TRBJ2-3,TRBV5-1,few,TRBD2,TGCGCCAGCAGCTGGGTCGAGATAGCGGGGCCGAGCCGAGGGGGAGATACGCAGTATTTT,CASSWVEIAGPSRGGDTQYF
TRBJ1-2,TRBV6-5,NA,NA,TGTGCCAGCAAAAGGCACAGGGAGAACTATGGCTACACCTTC,CASKRHRENYGYTF
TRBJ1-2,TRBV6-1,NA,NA,TGTGCCAGCAGTGAAGCGCTCCGGCGGGTCTATGGCTACACCTTC,CASSEALRRVYGYTF
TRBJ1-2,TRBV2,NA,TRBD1,TGTGCCAGCAGTCAAAGGACAGGGAGCTATGGCTACACCTTC,CASSQRTGSYGYTF
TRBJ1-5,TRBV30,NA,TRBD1,TGTGCCTGGAAGCTTTGGACAGGGTCAAATCAGCCCCAGCATTTT,CAWKLWTGSNQPQHF
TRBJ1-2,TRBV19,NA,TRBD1,TGTGCCAGTAGTATCGACTGGACAGGAGGAGGTGGCTACACCTTC,CASSIDWTGGGGYTF
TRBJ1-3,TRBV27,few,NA,TGTGCCAGCAGCCAGAGGACAGGAAACACCATATATTTT,CASSQRTGNTIYF
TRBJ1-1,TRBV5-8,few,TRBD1,TGTGCCAGCAGCTTTTTCATCGGGAGGGGACAGGGGAACACTGAAGCTTCCTTT,CASSFFIGRGQGNTEASF
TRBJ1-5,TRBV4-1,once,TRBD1,TGCGCCAGCAGCCAAGAGATCCAGGGGGCATTGGGGAGCAATCAGCCCCAGCATTTT,CASSQEIQGALGSNQPQHF
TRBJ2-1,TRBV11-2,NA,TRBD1,TGTGCCAGCAGCCCCACGAGGGGGCGAAGGCAGTTCTTC,CASSPTRGRRQFF
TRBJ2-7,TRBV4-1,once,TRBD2,TGCGCCAGCAGCCAAGAAGGGCGGGGGGCCGTTGACGAGCAGTACTTC,CASSQEGRGAVDEQYF
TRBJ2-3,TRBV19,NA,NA,TGTGCCAGTAGGGAGGGCGCCAGGGCAGATACGCAGTATTTT,CASREGARADTQYF
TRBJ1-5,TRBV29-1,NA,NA,TGCAGCGTCTCAACAGAAGGGGCGCAGGGCAATCAGCCCCAGCATTTT,CSVSTEGAQGNQPQHF
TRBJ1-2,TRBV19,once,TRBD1,TGTGCGGGACAGGGAAACTATGGCTACACCTTC,CAGQGNYGYTF
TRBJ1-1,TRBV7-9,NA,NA,TGTGCCAGCAGCCTTTATAACACTGAAGCTTTCTTT,CASSLYNTEAFF
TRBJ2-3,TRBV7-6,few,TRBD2,TGTGCCAGCAGCTGGGGACTAGCTTCCGTCAGTGCTACGCAGTATTTT,CASSWGLASVSATQYF
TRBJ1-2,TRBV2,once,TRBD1,TGTGCCAGCAGCCTTCGACAGGGAGTGGATGGCTACACCTTC,CASSLRQGVDGYTF
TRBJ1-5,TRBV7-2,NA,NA,TGTGCCAGCAGCCAACAGGCGCCCAATAGCAATCAGCCCCAGCATTTT,CASSQQAPNSNQPQHF
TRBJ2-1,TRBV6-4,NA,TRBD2,TGTGCCAGCAGTGACCCCCCGCCCACTAGCGGGAGGGCCAATGAGCAGTTCTTC,CASSDPPPTSGRANEQFF
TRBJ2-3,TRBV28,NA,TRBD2,TGTGCCAGCAGTTTATATGGCGGGAGTCGGACCACAGATACGCAGTATTTT,CASSLYGGSRTTDTQYF
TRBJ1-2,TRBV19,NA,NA,TGTGCCAGTAGTATAGATCTAGGGCAGGGGCATGGCTACACCTTC,CASSIDLGQGHGYTF
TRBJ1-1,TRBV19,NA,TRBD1,TGTGCCAGTACCCAGGGGACAGGGGTGGGAACACTGAAAGCTTTCTTT,CASTQGTGVGTLKAFF
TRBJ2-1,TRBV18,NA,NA,TGTGCCAGCTCCCGTACGGGGAACCAGCAGTTCTTC,CASSRTGNQQFF
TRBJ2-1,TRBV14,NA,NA,TGTGCCAGCAGCCAAGAGCAGGGAAATGAGCAGTTCTTC,CASSQEQGNEQFF
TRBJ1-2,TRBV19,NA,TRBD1,TGTGCCAGTAGTGGGGACAGGTCTAACTATGGCTACACCTTC,CASSGDRSNYGYTF
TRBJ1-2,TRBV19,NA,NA,TGTGCCAGTAGTATCGGTCAGGGTGGGTACTACACCTTC,CASSIGQGGYYTF
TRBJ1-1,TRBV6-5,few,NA,TGTGCCAGCAGTCCTGTTGACAGGCTGACTGAAGCTTTCTTT,CASSPVDRLTEAFF
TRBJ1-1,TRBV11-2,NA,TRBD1,TGTGCCAGCAGCTTATATAGTAGCGACGGACAGGCCATGAACACTGAAGCTTTCTTT,CASSLYSSDGQAMNTEAFF
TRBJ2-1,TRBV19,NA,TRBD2,TGTGCCAGTAGTATACAGGCTAGCGGGTACAATGAGCAGTTCTTC,CASSIQASGYNEQFF
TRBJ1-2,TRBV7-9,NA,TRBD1,TGTTCCAGCAGCCTCGGGACAGGGGTTTTAAAGAATGGCTACACCTTC,CSSSLGTGVLKNGYTF
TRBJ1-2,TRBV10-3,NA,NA,TGTGCCATCAGTGAGTCGGAGGGGTTGGGTGACTATGGCTACACCTTC,CAISESEGLGDYGYTF
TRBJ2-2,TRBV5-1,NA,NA,TGCGCCAGCAGCATTATACAGGCGAACACCGGGGAGCTGTTTTTT,CASSIIQANTGELFF
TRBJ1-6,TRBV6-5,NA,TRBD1,TGTGCCAGCACTCCGGACAGGGCGAGTAATTCACCCCTCCACTTT,CASTPDRASNSPLHF
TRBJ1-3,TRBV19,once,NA,TGTGCCAGTAGTTGGTCCGAGGGGGCTGGAAACACCATATATTTT,CASSWSEGAGNTIYF
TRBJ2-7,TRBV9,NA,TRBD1,TGTGCCAGCAGCATAGGACAGGGAACCTCCTACGAGCAGTACTTC,CASSIGQGTSYEQYF
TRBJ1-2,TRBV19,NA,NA,TGTGCCACAAGGGAACTCCTTCGGACACCTTCTAACTATGGCTACACCTTC,CATRELLRTPSNYGYTF
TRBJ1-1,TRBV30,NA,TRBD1,TGTGCCTGGGATAGACAGGGACTTAGCACTGAAGCTTTCTTT,CAWDRQGLSTEAFF
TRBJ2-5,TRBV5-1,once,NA,TGCGCCAGCAGCCCGTCCCCGGGGGAGACCCAGTACTTC,CASSPSPGETQYF
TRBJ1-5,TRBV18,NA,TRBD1,TGTGCCAGCTCACCACCTCTACCACCGACAGGGGATCAGCCCCAGCATTTT,CASSPPLPPTGDQPQHF
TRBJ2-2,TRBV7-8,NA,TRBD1,TGTGCCAGCAGCTCGGGACAGGGAAGGACCGGGGAGCTGTTTTTT,CASSSGQGRTGELFF
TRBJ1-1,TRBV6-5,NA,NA,TGTGCCATTAGAAAACCTAAATTGAACACTGAAGCTTTCTTT,CAIRKPKLNTEAFF
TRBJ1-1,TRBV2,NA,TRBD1,TGTGCCAGCTCGGGACAGGTCGCGCCGGGGACTGAAGCTTTCTTT,CASSGQVAPGTEAFF
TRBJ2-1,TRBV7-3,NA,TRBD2,TGTGCCAGCAGTACCAGGACTAGCGGCCAAGCGAGCAATGAGCAGTTCTTC,CASSTRTSGQASNEQFF
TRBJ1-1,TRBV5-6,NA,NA,TGTGCCAGCAGCTTGATACAGGGAGTATACACTGAAGCTTTCTTT,CASSLIQGVYTEAFF
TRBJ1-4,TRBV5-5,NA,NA,TGTGCCAGCAGCTTGGGGCGGGGCGGTGAAAAACTGTTTTTT,CASSLGRGGEKLFF
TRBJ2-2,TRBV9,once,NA,TGTGCCAGCAGCGTAGCCCAACGGGGACTTTCCACGAACACCGGGGAGCTGTTTTTT,CASSVAQRGLSTNTGELFF